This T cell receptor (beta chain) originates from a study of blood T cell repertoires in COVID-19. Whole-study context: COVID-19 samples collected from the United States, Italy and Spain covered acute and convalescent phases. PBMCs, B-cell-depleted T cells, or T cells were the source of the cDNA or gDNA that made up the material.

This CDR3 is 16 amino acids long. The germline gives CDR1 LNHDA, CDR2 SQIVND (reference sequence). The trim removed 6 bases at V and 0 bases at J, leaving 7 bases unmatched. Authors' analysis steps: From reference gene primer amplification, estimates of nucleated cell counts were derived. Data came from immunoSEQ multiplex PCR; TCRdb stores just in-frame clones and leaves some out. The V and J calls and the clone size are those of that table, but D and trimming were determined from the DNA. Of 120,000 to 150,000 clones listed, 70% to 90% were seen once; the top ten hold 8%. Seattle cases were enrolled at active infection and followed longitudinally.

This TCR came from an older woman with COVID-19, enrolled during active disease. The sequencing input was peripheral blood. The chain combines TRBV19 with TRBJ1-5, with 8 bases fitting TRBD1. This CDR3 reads CASRSGGDASNQPQHF. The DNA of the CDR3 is TGTGCCAGTAGGTCAGGGGGCGATGCTAGCAATCAGCCCCAGCATTTT.